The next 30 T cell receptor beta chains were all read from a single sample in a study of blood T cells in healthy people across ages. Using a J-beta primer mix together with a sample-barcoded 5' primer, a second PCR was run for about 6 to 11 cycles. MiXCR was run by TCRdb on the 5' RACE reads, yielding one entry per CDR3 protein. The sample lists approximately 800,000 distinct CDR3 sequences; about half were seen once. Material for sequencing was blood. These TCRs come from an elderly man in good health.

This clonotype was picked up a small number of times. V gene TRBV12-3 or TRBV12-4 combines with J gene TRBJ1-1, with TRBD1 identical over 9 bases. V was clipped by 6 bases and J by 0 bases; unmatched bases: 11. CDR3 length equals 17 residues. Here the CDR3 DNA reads TGTGCCAGCAGCTCTAACAGGGGGCTTGGTATGAACACTGAAGCTTTCTTT. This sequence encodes CASSSNRGLGMNTEAFF.

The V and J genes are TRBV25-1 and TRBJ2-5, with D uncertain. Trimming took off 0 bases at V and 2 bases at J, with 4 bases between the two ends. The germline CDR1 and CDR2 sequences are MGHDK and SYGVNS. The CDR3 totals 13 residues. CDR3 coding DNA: TGTGCCAGCAGTGAATATGGTCAAGAGACCCAGTACTTC. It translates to CASSEYGQETQYF.

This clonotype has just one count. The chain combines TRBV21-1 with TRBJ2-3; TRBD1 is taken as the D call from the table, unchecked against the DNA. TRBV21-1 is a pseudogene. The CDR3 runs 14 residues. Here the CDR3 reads CASSKAGYRGRQYF. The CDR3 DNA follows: TGTGCCAGCAGCAAAGCAGGCTACAGGGGGCGGCAGTATTTT.

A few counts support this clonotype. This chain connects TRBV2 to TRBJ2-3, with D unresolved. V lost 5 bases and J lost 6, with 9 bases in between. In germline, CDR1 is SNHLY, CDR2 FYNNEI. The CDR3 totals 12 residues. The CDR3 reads CASSRLVDTQYF. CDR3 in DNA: TGTGCCAGCAGTAGGCTAGTGGATACGCAGTATTTT.

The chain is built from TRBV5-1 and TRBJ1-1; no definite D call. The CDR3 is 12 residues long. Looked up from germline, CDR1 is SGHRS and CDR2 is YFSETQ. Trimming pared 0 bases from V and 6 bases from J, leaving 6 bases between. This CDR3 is CASSLVQSEAFF. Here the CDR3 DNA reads TGCGCCAGCAGCTTGGTACAGTCTGAAGCTTTCTTT.

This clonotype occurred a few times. The CDR3 sequence: CSAETSGRNMVNEQFF. The CDR3 nucleotides are TGCAGTGCCGAAACTAGCGGGAGGAACATGGTCAATGAGCAGTTCTTC. The rearrangement joins TRBV20-1 to TRBJ2-1; 12 bases map to TRBD2. V dropped 6 bases and J dropped 6; count of bases not matched to a gene: 12. This CDR3 is built from 16 residues. Germline V gene sequence: CDR1 DFQATT, CDR2 SNEGSKA (reference sequence).

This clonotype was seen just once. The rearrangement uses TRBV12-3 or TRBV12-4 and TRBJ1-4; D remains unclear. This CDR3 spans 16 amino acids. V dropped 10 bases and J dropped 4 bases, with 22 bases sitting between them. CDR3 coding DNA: TGTGCCAACAGCTCTACGGTCGAGACTAGTAATGAAAAACTGTTTTTT. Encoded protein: CANSSTVETSNEKLFF.

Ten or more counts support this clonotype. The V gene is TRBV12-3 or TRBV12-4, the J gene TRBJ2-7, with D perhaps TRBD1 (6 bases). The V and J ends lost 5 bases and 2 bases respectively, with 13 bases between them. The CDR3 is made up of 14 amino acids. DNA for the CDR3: TGTGCCAGCAGTCCCCCAGGGGATCCCTACGAGCAGTACTTC. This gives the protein CASSPPGDPYEQYF.

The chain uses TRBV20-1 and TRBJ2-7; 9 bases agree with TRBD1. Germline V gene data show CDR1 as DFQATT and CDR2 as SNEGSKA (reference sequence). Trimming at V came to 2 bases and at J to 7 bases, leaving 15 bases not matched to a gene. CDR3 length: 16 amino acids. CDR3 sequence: CSARTRGTGRYNEQYF. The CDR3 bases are TGCAGTGCTAGAACCCGAGGGACAGGGAGATACAATGAGCAGTACTTC.

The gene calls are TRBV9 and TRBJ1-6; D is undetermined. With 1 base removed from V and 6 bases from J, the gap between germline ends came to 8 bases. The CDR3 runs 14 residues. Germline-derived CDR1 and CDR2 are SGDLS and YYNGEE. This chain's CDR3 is CASSVYDFNSPLHF. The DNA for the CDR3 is TGTGCCAGCAGCGTATATGATTTTAATTCACCCCTCCACTTT.

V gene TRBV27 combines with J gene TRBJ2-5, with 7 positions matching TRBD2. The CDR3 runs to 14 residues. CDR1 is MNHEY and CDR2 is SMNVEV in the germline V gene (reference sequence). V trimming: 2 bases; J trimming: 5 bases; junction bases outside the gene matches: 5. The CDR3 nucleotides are TGTGCCAGCAGTTTAGCGGGAGAGTGGGAGACCCAGTACTTC. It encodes CASSLAGEWETQYF.

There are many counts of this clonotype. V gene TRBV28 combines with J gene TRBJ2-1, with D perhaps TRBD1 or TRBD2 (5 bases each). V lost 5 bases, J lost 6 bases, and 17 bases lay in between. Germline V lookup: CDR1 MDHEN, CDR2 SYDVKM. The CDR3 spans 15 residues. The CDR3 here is CASSLGRAGINEQFF. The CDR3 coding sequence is TGTGCCAGCAGTCTGGGGCGGGCCGGTATCAATGAGCAGTTCTTC.

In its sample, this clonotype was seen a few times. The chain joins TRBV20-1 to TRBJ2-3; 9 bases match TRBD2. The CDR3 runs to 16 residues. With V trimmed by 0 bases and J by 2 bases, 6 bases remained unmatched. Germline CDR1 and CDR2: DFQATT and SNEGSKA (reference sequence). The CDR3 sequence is CSARDRASGITDTQYF. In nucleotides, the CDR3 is TGCAGTGCTAGAGATCGGGCTAGCGGGATCACAGATACGCAGTATTTT.

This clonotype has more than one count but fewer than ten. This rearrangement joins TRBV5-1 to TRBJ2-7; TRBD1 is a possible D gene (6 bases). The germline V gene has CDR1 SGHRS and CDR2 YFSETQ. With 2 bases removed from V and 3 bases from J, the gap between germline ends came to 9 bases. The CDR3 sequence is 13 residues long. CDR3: CASSLEDSYEQYF. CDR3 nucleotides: TGCGCCAGCAGCTTAGAGGACAGCTACGAGCAGTACTTC.

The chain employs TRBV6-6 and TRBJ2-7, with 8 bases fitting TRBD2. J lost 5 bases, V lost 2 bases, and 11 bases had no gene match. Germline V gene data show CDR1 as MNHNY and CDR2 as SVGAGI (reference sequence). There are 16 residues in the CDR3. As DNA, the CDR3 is TGTGCCAGCAGTTACCCCCAAGCGGGAGTGTTTGACGAGCAGTACTTC. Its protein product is CASSYPQAGVFDEQYF.

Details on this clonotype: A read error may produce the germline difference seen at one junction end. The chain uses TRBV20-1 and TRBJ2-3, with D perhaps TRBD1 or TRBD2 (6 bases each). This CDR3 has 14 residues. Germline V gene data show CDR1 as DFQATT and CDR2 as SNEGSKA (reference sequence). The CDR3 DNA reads TGCAGTGCTAGTCACGGGAGAAGGACAGATACGCAGAATTTT. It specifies CSASHGRRTDTQNF.

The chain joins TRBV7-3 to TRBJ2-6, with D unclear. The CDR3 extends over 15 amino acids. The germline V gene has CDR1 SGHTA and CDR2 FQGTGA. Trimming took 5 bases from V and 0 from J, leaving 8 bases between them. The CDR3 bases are TGTGCCAGCAGCCAAAGCCCCTCTGGGGCCAACGTCCTGACTTTC. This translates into CASSQSPSGANVLTF.

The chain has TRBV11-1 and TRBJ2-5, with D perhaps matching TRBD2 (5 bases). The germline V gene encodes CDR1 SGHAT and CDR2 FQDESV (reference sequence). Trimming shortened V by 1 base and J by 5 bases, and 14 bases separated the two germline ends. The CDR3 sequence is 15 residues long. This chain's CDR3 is CASSLEVGVGETQYF. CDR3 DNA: TGTGCCAGCAGCTTAGAGGTGGGAGTCGGGGAGACCCAGTACTTC.

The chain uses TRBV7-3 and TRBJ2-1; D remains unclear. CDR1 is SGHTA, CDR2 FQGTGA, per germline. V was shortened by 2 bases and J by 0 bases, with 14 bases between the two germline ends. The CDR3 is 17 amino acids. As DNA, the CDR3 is TGTGCCAGCAGCTTAGGGTTACAGCCGTACTCCTACAATGAGCAGTTCTTC. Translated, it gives CASSLGLQPYSYNEQFF.

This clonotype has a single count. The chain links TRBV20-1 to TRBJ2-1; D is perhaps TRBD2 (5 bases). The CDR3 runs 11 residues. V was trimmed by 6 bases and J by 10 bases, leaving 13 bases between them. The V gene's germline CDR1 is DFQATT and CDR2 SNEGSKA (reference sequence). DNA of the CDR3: TGCAGTGCCCTCCGGGGAACAGAGCAGTTCTTC. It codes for CSALRGTEQFF.

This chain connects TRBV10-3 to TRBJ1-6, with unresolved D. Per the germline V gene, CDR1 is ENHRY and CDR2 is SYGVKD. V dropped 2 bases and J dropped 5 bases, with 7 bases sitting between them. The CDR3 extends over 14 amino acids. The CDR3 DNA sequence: TGTGCCATCAGTGAGGGGGAGGATAATTCACCCCTCCACTTT. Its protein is CAISEGEDNSPLHF.

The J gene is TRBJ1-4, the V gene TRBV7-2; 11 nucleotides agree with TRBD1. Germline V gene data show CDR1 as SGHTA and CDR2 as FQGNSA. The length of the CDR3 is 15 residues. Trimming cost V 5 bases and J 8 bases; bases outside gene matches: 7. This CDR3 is CASSPDRGRWEKLFF. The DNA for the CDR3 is TGTGCCAGCAGCCCGGACAGGGGGCGATGGGAAAAACTGTTTTTT.

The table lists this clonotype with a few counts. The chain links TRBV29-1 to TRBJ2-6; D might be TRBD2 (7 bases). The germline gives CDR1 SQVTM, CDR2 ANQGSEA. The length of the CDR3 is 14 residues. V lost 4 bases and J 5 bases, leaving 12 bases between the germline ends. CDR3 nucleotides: TGCAGCGTTGCTTCGGGGGGCCGGGCCAACGTCCTGACTTTC. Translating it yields CSVASGGRANVLTF. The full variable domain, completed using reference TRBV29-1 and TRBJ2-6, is SAVISQKPSRDICQRGTSLTIQCQVDSQVTMMFWYRQQPGQSLTLIATANQGSEATYESGFVIDKFPISRPNLTFSTLTVSNMSPEDSSIYLCSVASGGRANVLTFGAGSRLTVL.

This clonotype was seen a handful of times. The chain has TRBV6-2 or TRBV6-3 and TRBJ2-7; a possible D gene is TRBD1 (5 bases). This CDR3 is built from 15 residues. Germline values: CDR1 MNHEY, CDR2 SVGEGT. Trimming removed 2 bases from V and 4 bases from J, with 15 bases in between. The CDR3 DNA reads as TGTGCCAGCAGTTACCTCCAGGGTAGACGGTACGAGCAGTACTTC. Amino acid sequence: CASSYLQGRRYEQYF.

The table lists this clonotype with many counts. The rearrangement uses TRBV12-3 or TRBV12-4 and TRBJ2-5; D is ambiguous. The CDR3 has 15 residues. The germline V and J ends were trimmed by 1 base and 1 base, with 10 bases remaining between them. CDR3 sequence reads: CASSLGRPPQETQYF. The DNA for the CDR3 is TGTGCCAGCAGTTTAGGCAGGCCCCCCCAAGAGACCCAGTACTTC.

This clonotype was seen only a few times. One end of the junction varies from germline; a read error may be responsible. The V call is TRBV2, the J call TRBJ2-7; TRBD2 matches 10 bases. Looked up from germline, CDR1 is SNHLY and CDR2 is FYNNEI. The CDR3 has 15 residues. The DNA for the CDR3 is TGTGCCAGCAGAGAAGGACTAGCGGCCTCCTACGAGCAGTACTTC. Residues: CASREGLAASYEQYF.

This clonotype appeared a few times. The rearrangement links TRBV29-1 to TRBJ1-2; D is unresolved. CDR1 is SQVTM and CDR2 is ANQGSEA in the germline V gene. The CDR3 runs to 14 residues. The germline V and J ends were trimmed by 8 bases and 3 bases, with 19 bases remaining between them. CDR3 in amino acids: CSSLGRLPDYGYTF. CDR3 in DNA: TGCAGCTCCCTGGGTAGGCTTCCGGACTATGGCTACACCTTC.

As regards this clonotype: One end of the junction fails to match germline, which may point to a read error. This CDR3 reads CASSPSGSSYTEQFF. CDR3 DNA: TGTGCCAGCAGCCCAAGCGGGTCCTCCTACACTGAGCAGTTCTTC. V and J are TRBV11-3 and TRBJ2-1; D may be TRBD2 (6 bases). The CDR3 is made up of 15 amino acids. Germline CDR1 and CDR2: SGHNT and YENEEA.

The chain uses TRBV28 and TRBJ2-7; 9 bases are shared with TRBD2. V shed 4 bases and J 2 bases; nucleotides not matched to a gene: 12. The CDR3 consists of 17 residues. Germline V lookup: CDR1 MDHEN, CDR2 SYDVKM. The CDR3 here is CASSSLPPSGVAYEQYF. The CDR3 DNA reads TGTGCCAGCAGTTCCTTACCCCCTAGCGGGGTCGCCTACGAGCAGTACTTC.

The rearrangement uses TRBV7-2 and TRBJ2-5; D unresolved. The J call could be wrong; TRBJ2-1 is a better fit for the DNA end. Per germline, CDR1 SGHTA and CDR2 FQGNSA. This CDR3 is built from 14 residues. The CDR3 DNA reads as TGTGCCAGCAGCGTAACGTGGAACCAAGAGACCCAGTTCTTC. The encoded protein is CASSVTWNQETQFF.